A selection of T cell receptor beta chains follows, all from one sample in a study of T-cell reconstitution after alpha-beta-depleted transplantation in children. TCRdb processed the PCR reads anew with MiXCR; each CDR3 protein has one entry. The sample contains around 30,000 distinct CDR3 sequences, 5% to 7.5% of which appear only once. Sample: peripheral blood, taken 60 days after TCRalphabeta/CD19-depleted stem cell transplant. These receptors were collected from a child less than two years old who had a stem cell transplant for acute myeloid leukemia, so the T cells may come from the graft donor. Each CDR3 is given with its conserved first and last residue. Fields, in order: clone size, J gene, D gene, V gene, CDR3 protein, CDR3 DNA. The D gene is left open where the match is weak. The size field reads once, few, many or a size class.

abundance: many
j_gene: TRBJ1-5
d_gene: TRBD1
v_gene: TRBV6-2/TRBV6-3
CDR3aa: CASSTIDRAQPQHF
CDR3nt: TGTGCCAGCAGCACAATCGACAGGGCTCAGCCCCAGCATTTT

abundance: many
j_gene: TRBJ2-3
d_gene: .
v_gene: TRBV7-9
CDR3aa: CASSLAQDSSTDTQYF
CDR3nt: TGTGCCAGCAGCTTAGCCCAGGACAGTTCCACAGATACGCAGTATTTT

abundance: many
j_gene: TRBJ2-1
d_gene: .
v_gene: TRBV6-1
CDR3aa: CASSEAGGLSSYNEQFF
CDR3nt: TGTGCCAGCAGTGAAGCGGGAGGCTTGTCCTCCTACAATGAGCAGTTCTTC